One and the same sample provided the 24 T cell receptor beta chains below, sequenced in a study of shared clonotypes between healthy human individuals. This table comes from immunoSEQ multiplex PCR, and its TCRdb copy is limited to in-frame clones, with some not included. In the table there are 2 million to 2.5 million clones, approximately 95% of which are singletons. Sequencing input: naive CD4+ T cells from PBMCs. Subset: CD45RA+ positively selected. The source of these receptors is a man aged 18 to 29 in good health. Some clones in this sample may be carry-over from other donors' samples.

The chain carries TRBV7-6 and TRBJ1-1; D unresolved. Per germline, CDR1 SGHVS and CDR2 FNYEAQ. The V gene lost 2 bases and the J gene lost 1 base, with 8 bases spanning the gap. This CDR3 is built from 14 residues. This CDR3 is CASSLSGSNTEAFF. The DNA for the CDR3 is TGTGCCAGCAGCTTATCTGGCTCGAACACTGAAGCTTTCTTT.

The chain combines TRBV5-1 with TRBJ2-2; D is ambiguous. The ends were cut back, 4 bases at V and 3 bases at J, with 13 bases in the middle. From germline, CDR1 is SGHRS and CDR2 YFSETQ. CDR3 length equals 15 residues. CDR3 sequence reads: CASSAEIGYTGELFF. The CDR3 DNA reads as TGCGCCAGCAGCGCGGAAATAGGATACACCGGGGAGCTGTTTTTT.

J is TRBJ2-7 and V is TRBV5-6, with TRBD1 matching over 8 bases. Trimming at V came to 4 bases and at J to 5 bases, leaving 11 bases not matched to a gene. CDR3 size: 15 residues. Germline V gene sequence: CDR1 SGHDT, CDR2 YYEEEE. The CDR3: CASSQEDRVLHEQYF. The DNA for the CDR3 is TGTGCCAGCAGCCAGGAGGACAGGGTCCTACACGAGCAGTACTTC. Looking up the rest from reference TRBV5-6 and TRBJ2-7 gives the full variable domain: DAGVTQSPTHLIKTRGQQVTLRCSPKSGHDTVSWYQQALGQGPQFIFQYYEEEERQRGNFPDRFSGHQFPNYSSELNVNALLLGDSALYLCASSQEDRVLHEQYFGPGTRLTVT.

The V gene is TRBV5-1, the J gene TRBJ1-4; D is undetermined. Germline V gene data show CDR1 as SGHRS and CDR2 as YFSETQ. The CDR3 has 14 amino acids. The V end lost 4 bases, the J end lost 7 bases, and 14 bases lay between the germline ends. DNA of the CDR3: TGCGCCAGCAGCCCGCTGGGGTTGGGTGAAAAACTGTTTTTT. This codes for CASSPLGLGEKLFF.

The rearrangement uses TRBV10-3 and TRBJ1-5; TRBD1 aligns across 9 bases. The V gene end was trimmed by 3 bases and the J gene end by 11 bases; junction bases not matched to a gene: 2. This CDR3 is 12 amino acids long. Germline-derived CDR1 and CDR2 are ENHRY and SYGVKD. CDR3 nucleotides: TGTGCCATCAGTGAAACAGGGGGCTCCCAGCATTTT. Translating gives CAISETGGSQHF.

V gene TRBV15 combines with J gene TRBJ1-1; no clear D gene. Trimming removed 3 bases from V and 4 bases from J, with 12 bases in between. The CDR3 contains 14 residues. Germline V gene data show CDR1 as LNHNV and CDR2 as YYDKDF (reference sequence). This CDR3 is CATSSNGASTEAFF. CDR3 sequence (DNA): TGTGCCACCAGCAGCAACGGAGCGAGCACTGAAGCTTTCTTT. Looking up the rest from reference TRBV15 and TRBJ1-1 gives the full variable domain: DAMVIQNPRYQVTQFGKPVTLSCSQTLNHNVMYWYQQKSSQAPKLLFHYYDKDFNNEADTPDNFQSRRPNTSFCFLDIRSPGLGDTAMYLCATSSNGASTEAFFGQGTRLTVV.

A word on this clone: This sample includes further DNA sequences coding for the same CDR3. The CDR3 bases are TGCGCCAGCAGCCCAGGGACGGTCTACAATGAGCAGTTCTTC. Translated, it gives CASSPGTVYNEQFF. The chain employs TRBV5-1 and TRBJ2-1; either TRBD1 or TRBD2 may supply D (5 bases each). CDR1 is SGHRS, CDR2 YFSETQ, per germline. The CDR3 spans 14 residues. V was cut by 4 bases and J by 3 bases, with 11 bases left in between.

This chain joins TRBV28 and TRBJ1-4; possibly TRBD1 for D (5 bases). The CDR3 has 13 residues. Per the germline V gene, CDR1 is MDHEN and CDR2 is SYDVKM. Trimming cost V 3 bases and J 7 bases, with 9 bases left between them. CDR3 DNA: TGTGCCAGCAGTTTGTCCGGGACTGAAAAACTGTTTTTT. Protein: CASSLSGTEKLFF.

The chain uses TRBV7-3 and TRBJ1-1; D perhaps matches TRBD1 (5 bases). The CDR3 loop spans 13 amino acids. Germline values: CDR1 SGHTA, CDR2 FQGTGA. Trimming removed 5 bases from V and 2 bases from J, with 9 bases in between. The CDR3, as DNA: TGTGCCAGCAGCAACAGGATAAACACTGAAGCTTTCTTT. Translating it yields CASSNRINTEAFF.

This sequence joins TRBV6-5 and TRBJ1-1, with TRBD1 matching over 8 bases. CDR3 length: 14 amino acids. With V trimmed by 6 bases and J by 5 bases, 8 bases remained unmatched. Germline CDR1 is MNHEY and CDR2 is SVGAGI. In nucleotides, the CDR3 is TGTGCCAGCAGCCACGGACAGGGTCGAACTGAAGCTTTCTTT. Translating it yields CASSHGQGRTEAFF.

V gene TRBV5-1 combines with J gene TRBJ1-2; a weak D match, TRBD1 (6 bases). Between the trimmed V and J ends, which lost 4 bases and 6 bases, there was a span of 28 bases. CDR3 size: 18 residues. The germline V gene encodes CDR1 SGHRS and CDR2 YFSETQ. Here the CDR3 reads CASSPGWQGRTPSDGYTF. In DNA, the CDR3 is TGCGCCAGCAGCCCGGGGTGGCAGGGGCGGACGCCCAGCGATGGCTACACCTTC.

As to this clone: Different DNA sequences within this sample yield the same CDR3. This chain joins TRBV6-1 and TRBJ2-5; unclear D gene. The V gene's germline CDR1 is MNHNS and CDR2 SASEGT. Trimming cost V 0 bases and J 5 bases, with 4 bases left between them. This CDR3 comprises 12 residues. The CDR3 DNA follows: TGTGCCAGCAGTGAAGCCCGGGAGACCCAGTACTTC. This encodes CASSEARETQYF.

The V and J genes are TRBV28 and TRBJ1-2; no firm D call. The CDR3 covers 15 residues. Deletions cut 5 bases from V and 5 bases from J, with 18 bases between. The germline gives CDR1 MDHEN, CDR2 SYDVKM. CDR3 protein: CASSPLPSTWYGYTF. The CDR3 DNA is TGTGCCAGCAGTCCTCTCCCTAGCACCTGGTATGGCTACACCTTC.

This chain connects TRBV21-1 to TRBJ2-7. TRBV21-1 is shown as a pseudogene. CDR3 size: 16 residues. CDR3 in DNA: TGTGCCAGCAGCAAAGCCCCAGCACCTATCTCCTACGAGCAGTACTTC. Its translation: CASSKAPAPISYEQYF.

V and J are TRBV18 and TRBJ1-3; 7 bases align to TRBD1. The CDR3 is made up of 16 amino acids. Germline CDR1 and CDR2: KGHSH and LQKENI. V shed 2 bases and J 2 bases; nucleotides not matched to a gene: 6. The CDR3 spells CASSPEAGGAGNTIYF. The CDR3 nucleotides are TGTGCCAGCTCACCAGAAGCAGGGGGAGCTGGAAACACCATATATTTT. Variable domain in full (rest from reference TRBV18 and TRBJ1-3): NAGVMQNPRHLVRRRGQEARLRCSPMKGHSHVYWYRQLPEEGLKFMVYLQKENIIDESGMPKERFSAEFPKEGPSILRIQQVVRGDSAAYFCASSPEAGGAGNTIYFGEGSWLTVV.

This clone has more than one count but fewer than ten. The rearrangement links TRBV19 to TRBJ1-5, with D tentatively TRBD1 (5 bases). The ends were cut back, 6 bases at V and 9 bases at J, with 24 bases in the middle. The germline gives CDR1 LNHDA, CDR2 SQIVND (reference sequence). The CDR3 consists of 16 residues. The CDR3 DNA sequence: TGTGCCAGTAGCAATATAGATCGGGGCACCCAGCGGCCCCAGCATTTT. Its translation: CASSNIDRGTQRPQHF.

The V gene is TRBV4-1, the J gene TRBJ2-3; D gene uncertain. V gave up 0 bases and J gave up 6 bases, with 16 bases separating them. Germline V CDR1 and CDR2: MGHRA, YSYEKL. CDR3 length equals 16 residues. CDR3 protein: CASSQDQYRGMDTQYF. The CDR3, as DNA: TGCGCCAGCAGCCAAGATCAATACCGCGGTATGGATACGCAGTATTTT.

The rearrangement links TRBV6-1 to TRBJ1-2, with TRBD1 matching 7 bases. CDR3 length: 13 residues. Germline V CDR1 and CDR2: MNHNS, SASEGT. J lost 6 bases, V lost 11 bases, and 12 bases had no gene match. The CDR3 DNA sequence: TGTGCCTCCCACCGGGGGACAGCGAATGGCTACACCTTC. It is translated as CASHRGTANGYTF.

The chain uses TRBV5-4 and TRBJ2-6; TRBD2 matches at 7 bases. Looked up from germline, CDR1 is SGHNT and CDR2 is YYREEE (reference sequence). The CDR3 extends over 17 amino acids. J was trimmed by 1 base and V by 4 bases; bases with no gene match: 8. CDR3 bases: TGTGCCAGCAGCCATCCGAGGGGAGGGTCTGGGGCCAACGTCCTGACTTTC. Translating it yields CASSHPRGGSGANVLTF.

In regard to this clone: Distinct nucleotide sequences in the sample also encode this CDR3. The rearrangement joins TRBV18 to TRBJ1-2; D is unclear. Trimming took off 6 bases at V and 6 bases at J, with 11 bases between the two ends. Germline CDR1 KGHSH, CDR2 LQKENI. The CDR3 length is 12 residues. CDR3 residues: CASSPDRDGYTF. CDR3 bases: TGTGCCAGCTCCCCTGACCGTGATGGCTACACCTTC.

To note about this clone: Within the sample, other DNA sequences also encode this same CDR3. The J gene is TRBJ1-3, the V gene TRBV5-1, with a possible D match to TRBD1 (5 bases). V dropped 1 base and J dropped 0 bases, with 8 bases sitting between them. CDR1 SGHRS and CDR2 YFSETQ come from the germline V gene. This CDR3 contains 15 residues. The CDR3 is CASSLFGGSGNTIYF. For the CDR3, the DNA is TGCGCCAGCAGCTTGTTCGGGGGCTCTGGAAACACCATATATTTT.

V usage is TRBV28 and J usage is TRBJ1-1; D is unresolved. In germline, CDR1 is MDHEN, CDR2 SYDVKM. Trimming removed 7 bases from V and 8 bases from J, with 11 bases in between. The CDR3 covers 11 residues. The CDR3 DNA reads as TGTGCCAGCACCCTCCAGAGGGAAGCTTTCTTT. As protein: CASTLQREAFF.

The chain joins TRBV2 to TRBJ1-4; D gene uncertain. Per germline, CDR1 SNHLY and CDR2 FYNNEI. The CDR3 extends over 13 amino acids. The ends were cut back, 8 bases at V and 7 bases at J, with 14 bases in the middle. The CDR3 protein is CASADLVGEKLFF. CDR3 in DNA: TGTGCCAGCGCCGATCTCGTGGGTGAAAAACTGTTTTTT.

This clone was seen a few times. The chain joins TRBV6-5 to TRBJ1-5, with a weak D call TRBD1 (5 bases). This CDR3 has 14 residues. Germline assignment: CDR1 MNHEY and CDR2 SVGAGI. V was shortened by 5 bases and J by 5 bases, with 13 bases between the two germline ends. The CDR3, as DNA: TGTGCCAGCAGTCCTTCAGGGCGGCATCAGCCCCAGCATTTT. This encodes CASSPSGRHQPQHF.